The 16 T cell receptor beta chains below come from one sample, sequenced in a study of T cells in Graves' hyperthyroidism and ophthalmopathy (dated by TCRdb to the late 2010s). Library preparation used multiplex PCR. The sequencing machine was an Illumina HiSeq 2000. Amplification of TCR beta CDR3 regions was carried out from RNA transcripts. The TCR CDR3 was subjected to a first round of RT-PCR using the HTBI primer set and the Qiagen OneStep RT-PCR kit. TCRdb ran its own pipeline on the public reads, namely fastp trimming at Q25 and MiXCR clone calling, and kept in-frame beta chains. One record per CDR3 amino acid sequence lists the most common genes and DNA. The sample includes hundreds of thousands of distinct CDR3 sequences, with roughly 16% observed a single time. Of the sample, 2.5% to 4% falls within the top ten clones. Sequencing used blood. The receptor set was obtained from a woman aged 40 to 50 with Graves' ophthalmopathy.

In this sample, this clonotype turned up many times. The chain uses TRBV28 and TRBJ1-1, with D unclear. The germline gives CDR1 MDHEN, CDR2 SYDVKM. The CDR3 is 13 residues long. Trimming pared 5 bases from V and 5 bases from J, leaving 12 bases between. The CDR3 region is CASSPQTGTEAFF. The DNA for the CDR3 is TGTGCCAGCAGTCCCCAGACCGGTACTGAAGCTTTCTTT.

This clonotype was observed a few times. The chain has TRBV12-3 or TRBV12-4 and TRBJ2-1; D might be TRBD1 or TRBD2, each matching 6 bases. This CDR3 region has 16 residues. Trimming stripped 1 base from V and 2 bases from J, with 12 bases between. DNA of the CDR3: TGTGCCAGCAGTTTAGGGGGGGCAGGTCCCTACAATGAGCAGTTCTTC. It encodes CASSLGGAGPYNEQFF.

V and J are TRBV6-5 and TRBJ1-6; D remains unclear. The CDR3 has 15 residues. V gave up 4 bases and J gave up 5 bases, with 12 bases separating them. The germline V gene encodes CDR1 MNHEY and CDR2 SVGAGI. The CDR3 here is CASSWLAGDNSPLHF. The CDR3 nucleotides are TGTGCCAGCAGTTGGTTGGCCGGGGATAATTCACCCCTCCACTTT.

This clonotype was picked up many times. The chain uses TRBV11-3 and TRBJ2-1, with 11 bases fitting TRBD2. The CDR3 consists of 16 residues. The J segment lost 11 bases and the V segment lost 1 base, leaving 10 bases of the junction unmatched. The germline V gene encodes CDR1 SGHNT and CDR2 YENEEA. The CDR3 DNA reads as TGTGCCAGCAGCTTAGGGCCACTAGCGGGAGAGAGGAAGCAGTTCTTC. It codes for CASSLGPLAGERKQFF. Full variable domain (outside the CDR3, taken from reference TRBV11-3 and TRBJ2-1): EAGVVQSPRYKIIEKKQPVAFWCNPISGHNTLYWYLQNLGQGPELLIRYENEEAVDDSQLPKDRFSAERLKGVDSTLKIQPAELGDSAVYLCASSLGPLAGERKQFFGPGTRLTVL.

This chain joins TRBV12-3 or TRBV12-4 and TRBJ2-1, with 10 bases aligning to TRBD2. V trimming: 1 base; J trimming: 7 bases; junction bases outside the gene matches: 7. The CDR3 is 16 amino acids. DNA of the CDR3: TGTGCCAGCAGTTTAGGGCTAGCGGGAGTTTTGAATGAGCAGTTCTTC. This encodes CASSLGLAGVLNEQFF.

This clonotype was detected ten times or more. This chain joins TRBV28 and TRBJ2-3; possible D gene TRBD1, 5 bases. Germline-derived CDR1 and CDR2 are MDHEN and SYDVKM. The CDR3 spans 14 residues. The V and J ends lost 5 bases and 7 bases respectively, with 16 bases between them. CDR3 sequence: CASSPWGTDHTQYF. Written as DNA, the CDR3 is TGTGCCAGCAGTCCCTGGGGCACAGATCATACGCAGTATTTT. Filled out from reference TRBV28 and TRBJ2-3, the complete variable domain reads DVKVTQSSRYLVKRTGEKVFLECVQDMDHENMFWYRQDPGLGLRLIYFSYDVKMKEKGDIPEGYSVSREKKERFSLILESASTNQTSMYLCASSPWGTDHTQYFGPGTRLTVL.

CDR3 sequence: CASSQEISGGYNEQFF. The CDR3 bases are TGCGCCAGCAGCCAAGAAATTAGCGGGGGATACAATGAGCAGTTCTTC. The chain employs TRBV4-1 and TRBJ2-1; 9 positions match TRBD2. Per germline, CDR1 MGHRA and CDR2 YSYEKL. The CDR3 covers 16 residues. V lost 0 bases, J lost 4 bases, and 4 bases stayed unmatched.

The V gene is TRBV12-3 or TRBV12-4, the J gene TRBJ2-5; 11 nucleotides align to TRBD2. Losses at the gene ends were 6 bases for V and 5 bases for J; bases not matched to a gene: 5. The CDR3 runs 14 residues. This CDR3 is CASSTSGSVETQYF. In DNA form, the CDR3 reads TGTGCCAGCAGCACTAGCGGGAGCGTGGAGACCCAGTACTTC.

At least ten counts were recorded for this clonotype. The chain uses TRBV2 and TRBJ1-5, with D perhaps TRBD1 (5 bases). V lost 8 bases, J lost 3 bases, and 20 bases lay in between. Germline lookup yields CDR1 SNHLY and CDR2 FYNNEI. The CDR3 length is 16 residues. The CDR3: CASHAEGSVPNQPQHF. CDR3 DNA: TGTGCCAGCCACGCGGAGGGGTCAGTTCCCAATCAGCCCCAGCATTTT.

The chain employs TRBV9 and TRBJ2-5, with TRBD2 matching 7 bases. V was pared by 3 bases and J by 4 bases, with 9 bases of the junction left unmatched. The CDR3 has 15 residues. Germline CDR1 reads SGDLS; CDR2 reads YYNGEE. This CDR3 is CASSAGGAGIETQYF. CDR3 nucleotides: TGTGCCAGCAGCGCAGGCGGAGCGGGAATAGAGACCCAGTACTTC.

In this sample, this clonotype turned up many times. CDR3 region: CASSQFTGGGNEQFF. The CDR3 DNA follows: TGTGCCAGCAGCCAATTCACCGGAGGAGGGAATGAGCAGTTCTTC. The genes are TRBV3-1 and TRBJ2-1; D might be TRBD2 (6 bases). V dropped 2 bases and J dropped 7 bases, with 15 bases sitting between them. CDR1 and CDR2 from the germline V gene are LGHDT and YNNKEL (reference sequence). This CDR3 contains 15 residues.

The J gene is TRBJ2-2, the V gene TRBV27; the D is unclear. Germline V gene lookup returns CDR1 MNHEY and CDR2 SMNVEV (reference sequence). This CDR3 is 14 amino acids long. V lost 2 bases, J lost 7 bases, and 11 bases lay in between. The CDR3 here is CASSLRRLGGELFF. In DNA, the CDR3 is TGTGCCAGCAGTTTAAGGCGCCTTGGCGGGGAGCTGTTTTTT.

V gene TRBV12-3 or TRBV12-4 combines with J gene TRBJ2-1; tentatively, D is TRBD1 (6 bases). V was shortened by 8 bases and J by 8 bases, with 19 bases between the two germline ends. There are 14 residues in the CDR3. The CDR3 nucleotides read TGTGCCAGCCTCCCAGGGGAATCAATCCATGAGCAGTTCTTC. It codes for CASLPGESIHEQFF.

V usage is TRBV5-1 and J usage is TRBJ2-1; TRBD1 might be the D (5 bases). Germline CDR1 reads SGHRS; CDR2 reads YFSETQ. The V and J ends lost 6 bases and 0 bases respectively, with 19 bases between them. CDR3 size: 17 residues. Here the CDR3 reads CASMVASDSSSYNEQFF. In nucleotides, the CDR3 is TGCGCCAGCATGGTAGCCTCAGACAGTAGCTCCTACAATGAGCAGTTCTTC.

The genes are TRBV7-3 and TRBJ2-7, with 7 nucleotides matching TRBD1. The CDR3 has 14 amino acids. V was clipped by 8 bases and J by 2 bases; unmatched bases: 9. Per the germline V gene, CDR1 is SGHTA and CDR2 is FQGTGA. CDR3 region: CASCQSGTAYEQYF. The CDR3 bases are TGTGCCAGCTGCCAATCCGGGACAGCCTACGAGCAGTACTTC.

This clonotype has ten or more counts. The rearrangement joins TRBV2 to TRBJ2-2, with D possibly being TRBD2 (6 bases). Germline lookup yields CDR1 SNHLY and CDR2 FYNNEI. The V gene lost 7 bases and the J gene lost 0 bases, with 15 bases spanning the gap. The CDR3 length is 16 residues. The CDR3 DNA sequence: TGTGCCAGCACCCCTTATAGCGGAGCGAACACCGGGGAGCTGTTTTTT. As protein: CASTPYSGANTGELFF.